This T cell receptor beta chain was captured in a study of early T cells in non-severe SARS-CoV-2 infection (TCRdb year 2021). With regard to the full study: Bulk RNA from unsorted whole blood was used for TCR sequencing, so alpha and beta chains could not be paired. Overall study results and their limits: VDJdb matching was skewed toward anti-spike CD8 responses and likely underestimated virus-specific expansions by missing private and CD4 specificities.

Trimming leaves V shorter by 2 bases and J shorter by 2 bases, with the junction holding 3 bases beyond the gene matches. From its cysteine to its phenylalanine, the CDR3 spans 14 amino acids. This entry keeps only the CDR3 DNA: 42 bases, framed from base 1. Via the germline V gene (reference sequence), CDR1 is MNHEY and CDR2 SMNVEV. The study was a case-control design nested within a healthcare worker cohort in London, UK, with weekly nasopharyngeal swab PCR tests and blood sampling. Healthcare workers were enrolled in the week of the UK lockdown, from 23 to 31 March 2020, and were followed every week for up to roughly 15 weeks. The library was built by means of 5' RACE. Instrument used: NextSeq 500. The TCR library protocol attached unique molecular identifiers to individual cDNA molecules to correct for sequencing error and PCR bias. Both TCR alpha and beta chains were sequenced, and tight co-correlation was observed between alpha and beta sequence abundances in each sample. From the authors' description of their analysis: Decombinator V4 was used to annotate the V gene, J gene and CDR3 of the TCR sequences. Expanded TCRs were defined as changing significantly between any two time points under a Poisson model with p below 0.0001. Abundances of TCRs were expressed as counts per million after normalisation to the total number of TCRs sequenced in each sample. TRAV1-2 paired with TRAJ12, TRAJ20 or TRAJ33 defined MAIT TCRs, while TRAV10 paired with TRAJ18 defined iNKT TCRs. VDJdb, accessed 1 November 2021, was searched for CMV, EBV and SARS-CoV-2 annotated TCRs, with TCRs annotated for multiple antigens excluded. TCRdb cleaned the public reads at Q25 with fastp, built clones with MiXCR and kept in-frame beta chains. Every CDR3 protein is listed once, alongside the most common genes and DNA of its rows. TCRdb's processing, not the study's, gives the V and J calls here. In this sample the table shows roughly 50,000 distinct CDR3 sequences, approximately 8% of which occur a single time. The ten biggest clones cover around 9.4% of the sample.

This clonotype was seen ten or more times. Its antigen is currently not known. Base qualities are not recorded, but no much larger clone differs from it by a single base. The clonotype was recovered from an adult who was a healthcare worker with PCR-confirmed SARS-CoV-2 infection or an uninfected control (not recorded which). The chain couples TRBV27 to TRBJ2-7; 7 middle bases align to TRBD1. The specimen was whole blood. The sequenced DNA: TGTGCCAGCAGTTTAGTAGGGGGCCCCTACGAGCAGTACTTC. It specifies CASSLVGGPYEQYF.